These 29 T cell receptor beta chains originate from one sample sequenced in a study of CD4+ T cells in melanoma. Generated by immunoSEQ multiplex PCR, the TCRdb table keeps only in-frame clones and is missing some. Of more than 13,000 clones listed, 50% to 75% are singletons. The specimen sequenced was cells from a culture (not recorded whether cultured in vitro). The receptors derive from a human donor with melanoma.

This clone was picked up a small number of times. The gene calls are TRBV7-2 and TRBJ2-3; TRBD2 is a possible D gene (6 bases). Between the trimmed V and J ends, which lost 4 bases and 0 bases, there was a span of 11 bases. Germline V gene lookup returns CDR1 SGHTA and CDR2 FQGNSA. This CDR3 contains 15 residues. This CDR3 reads CASSSTSTSTDTQYF. The CDR3 nucleotides are TGTGCCAGCAGCTCCACTAGCACTAGCACAGATACGCAGTATTTT.

The chain uses TRBV5-8 and TRBJ1-2, with no clear D. Between the trimmed V and J ends, which lost 5 bases and 8 bases, there was a span of 19 bases. This CDR3 comprises 14 residues. CDR1 SGHTS and CDR2 YDEGEE come from the germline V gene. The CDR3 protein is CASSFGSGPWGYTF. The CDR3 nucleotides are TGTGCCAGCAGTTTTGGGTCAGGCCCCTGGGGCTACACCTTC.

This clone was detected only a few times. The chain is built from TRBV7-9 and TRBJ1-2; 8 nucleotides match TRBD1. The ends lost 5 bases at V and 2 bases at J; junction bases unmatched: 10. The CDR3 covers 16 residues. Germline V gene sequence: CDR1 SEHNR, CDR2 FQNEAQ (reference sequence). CDR3 loop: CASSHRTGGSNYGYTF. The CDR3 nucleotides read TGTGCCAGCAGCCACCGCACAGGGGGATCCAACTATGGCTACACCTTC.

This clone is medium-sized by share. V usage is TRBV28 and J usage is TRBJ1-6; unclear D gene. This CDR3 comprises 12 residues. Per the germline V gene, CDR1 is MDHEN and CDR2 is SYDVKM. The germline V and J ends were trimmed by 6 bases and 10 bases, with 10 bases remaining between them. CDR3 DNA sequence: TGTGCCAGCAGGGGGTCGGGCTCACCCCTCCACTTT. Translation: CASRGSGSPLHF.

This chain uses TRBV27 with TRBJ1-5; 8 bases align to TRBD1. Trimming removed 0 bases from V and 0 bases from J; junction bases left unmatched: 4. Germline V gene lookup returns CDR1 MNHEY and CDR2 SMNVEV (reference sequence). This CDR3 has 17 amino acids. In nucleotides, the CDR3 is TGTGCCAGCAGTTTATCGGGACAGGTATATAGCAATCAGCCCCAGCATTTT. Protein sequence: CASSLSGQVYSNQPQHF.

This clone occurred a few times. The chain joins TRBV5-1 to TRBJ2-7; possibly TRBD1 or TRBD2 for D (5 bases each). The length of the CDR3 is 15 residues. Germline-derived CDR1 and CDR2 are SGHRS and YFSETQ. Trimming cost V 0 bases and J 4 bases, with 14 bases left between them. DNA of the CDR3: TGCGCCAGCAGCTTGGGAACTCGAGGGGATTACGAGCAGTACTTC. As protein: CASSLGTRGDYEQYF.

The J gene is TRBJ1-1, the V gene TRBV12-5; no clear D gene. This CDR3 has 21 residues. Germline CDR1 reads LGHNT; CDR2 reads FRNRAP. Trimming took 0 bases from V and 0 from J, leaving 26 bases between them. The CDR3 region is CASGLVRSSGTSRRMNTEAFF. CDR3 DNA: TGTGCTAGTGGTTTGGTACGCTCTTCGGGCACCTCAAGAAGGATGAACACTGAAGCTTTCTTT.

This chain joins TRBV6-6 and TRBJ1-2, with D unresolved. Germline V gives CDR1 MNHNY, CDR2 SVGAGI (reference sequence). This CDR3 is built from 13 residues. Trimming cost V 0 bases and J 8 bases, with 10 bases left between them. The CDR3 nucleotides are TGTGCCAGCAGTTACTCGAGTTCGCTCGGCTACACCTTC. This gives the protein CASSYSSSLGYTF.

J is TRBJ1-4 and V is TRBV7-2; no clear D. This CDR3 spans 15 amino acids. V lost 6 bases, J lost 7 bases, and 18 bases lay in between. Germline V gene lookup returns CDR1 SGHTA and CDR2 FQGNSA. CDR3 protein: CASRKTLGLTEKLFF. The CDR3 coding sequence is TGTGCCAGCAGGAAAACCCTCGGCCTTACTGAAAAACTGTTTTTT.

The chain uses TRBV29-1 and TRBJ2-3; TRBD2 is a possible D gene (5 bases). CDR1 and CDR2 (germline): SQVTM, ANQGSEA. The CDR3 is made up of 13 amino acids. V lost 5 bases and J lost 15, with 24 bases in between. CDR3 residues: CSVLRHEQDSGYF. CDR3 DNA sequence: TGCAGCGTTCTACGCCATGAGCAGGACTCAGGTTATTTT.

This clone was observed a handful of times. This chain links TRBV2 with TRBJ1-5; D is unclear. Germline V gives CDR1 SNHLY, CDR2 FYNNEI. This CDR3 has 14 amino acids. The V gene lost 7 bases and the J gene lost 5 bases, with 15 bases spanning the gap. DNA of the CDR3: TGTGCCAGCACCCCTAAACCGGGGTATCAGCCCCAGCATTTT. Amino acids: CASTPKPGYQPQHF.

V is TRBV7-9 and J is TRBJ2-5, with D possibly matching TRBD1 (5 bases). Germline CDR1 SEHNR, CDR2 FQNEAQ (reference sequence). This CDR3 has 15 residues. The V gene lost 3 bases and the J gene lost 3 bases, with 14 bases spanning the gap. CDR3 protein: CASSFLFGAKETQYF. The CDR3 DNA sequence: TGTGCCAGCAGCTTTCTTTTTGGGGCCAAAGAGACCCAGTACTTC.

The rearrangement joins TRBV10-3 to TRBJ2-2; 8 nucleotides align to TRBD1. The germline CDR1 and CDR2 sequences are ENHRY and SYGVKD. This CDR3 has 16 residues. Trimming at V came to 3 bases and at J to 2 bases, leaving 5 bases not matched to a gene. CDR3 DNA sequence: TGTGCCATCAGTGAACAGGGGGGCCCTAACACCGGGGAGCTGTTTTTT. The encoded protein is CAISEQGGPNTGELFF.

The V call is TRBV19, the J call TRBJ1-5; perhaps TRBD1 as D (6 bases). Germline-derived CDR1 and CDR2 are LNHDA and SQIVND (reference sequence). There are 15 residues in the CDR3. V gave up 2 bases and J gave up 2 bases, with 10 bases separating them. The CDR3 protein is CASSISGERNQPQHF. DNA for the CDR3: TGTGCCAGTAGTATATCAGGGGAGCGCAATCAGCCCCAGCATTTT.

This clone was seen a few times. The V call is TRBV11-3, the J call TRBJ2-2; D uncertain. Germline V CDR1 and CDR2: SGHNT, YENEEA. V shed 0 bases and J shed 1 base, with 6 bases lying between them. The CDR3 has 15 amino acids. The CDR3 DNA sequence: TGTGCCAGCAGCTTAGATCGTAGGAACACCGGGGAGCTGTTTTTT. It specifies CASSLDRRNTGELFF.

This clone was observed a handful of times. The chain employs TRBV18 and TRBJ2-7; 12 bases are shared with TRBD2. The germline gives CDR1 KGHSH, CDR2 LQKENI. J was trimmed by 2 bases and V by 4 bases; bases with no gene match: 9. The CDR3 contains 17 residues. The CDR3 is CASSLNSGLAGTYEQYF. DNA for the CDR3: TGTGCCAGCTCACTTAACTCTGGACTAGCGGGGACCTACGAGCAGTACTTC. Using reference TRBV18 and TRBJ2-7 for the parts outside the CDR3, the full variable domain is NAGVMQNPRHLVRRRGQEARLRCSPMKGHSHVYWYRQLPEEGLKFMVYLQKENIIDESGMPKERFSAEFPKEGPSILRIQQVVRGDSAAYFCASSLNSGLAGTYEQYFGPGTRLTVT.

This clone has only one observation. This chain joins TRBV5-1 and TRBJ1-1; D might be TRBD1 (6 bases). The germline gives CDR1 SGHRS, CDR2 YFSETQ. The CDR3 is 12 amino acids. Trimming stripped 6 bases from V and 10 bases from J, with 16 bases between. CDR3: CASKDLQGSAFF. CDR3 bases: TGCGCCAGCAAGGACCTACAGGGATCAGCTTTCTTT.

This clone has just a few counts. This chain links TRBV9 with TRBJ2-7; 8 bases line up with TRBD1. Germline assignment: CDR1 SGDLS and CDR2 YYNGEE. The CDR3 has 14 amino acids. J was trimmed by 3 bases and V by 0 bases; bases with no gene match: 2. CDR3 loop: CASSVGTGNYEQYF. As DNA, the CDR3 is TGTGCCAGCAGCGTAGGGACAGGGAACTACGAGCAGTACTTC.

This sequence joins TRBV7-9 and TRBJ1-5; 7 bases fit TRBD1. The junction had 5 bases not matched to a gene; V was cut back by 5 bases and J by 4 bases. This CDR3 contains 14 residues. Germline V gives CDR1 SEHNR, CDR2 FQNEAQ (reference sequence). CDR3 sequence: CASSLTGRNQPQHF. As DNA, the CDR3 is TGTGCCAGCAGCCTGACAGGGAGAAATCAGCCCCAGCATTTT.

The chain links TRBV12-5 to TRBJ2-1; 8 bases map to TRBD2. After removal of 6 bases from V and 8 bases from J, the junction contained 6 bases not matched to a gene. Germline loops: CDR1 LGHNT, CDR2 FRNRAP. This CDR3 has 13 amino acids. This CDR3 is CASGRSGGDEQFF. The CDR3 nucleotides read TGTGCTAGTGGCAGGTCCGGGGGGGATGAGCAGTTCTTC. The full variable domain, completed using reference TRBV12-5 and TRBJ2-1, is DARVTQTPRHKVTEMGQEVTMRCQPILGHNTVFWYRQTMMQGLELLAYFRNRAPLDDSGMPKDRFSAEMPDATLATLKIQPSEPRDSAVYFCASGRSGGDEQFFGPGTRLTVL.

The CDR3: CASSTGSGFYNSPLHF. The CDR3, as DNA: TGTGCCAGCAGCACGGGGTCGGGGTTTTATAATTCACCCCTCCACTTT. This chain connects TRBV7-3 to TRBJ1-6; no clear D. From germline, CDR1 is SGHTA and CDR2 FQGTGA. The CDR3 loop spans 16 amino acids. Trimming left V 5 bases short and J 4 bases short, with 15 bases between.

V and J are TRBV30 and TRBJ2-1; 7 bases line up with TRBD2. There are 12 residues in the CDR3. CDR1 is GTSNPN, CDR2 SVGIG, per germline (reference sequence). The ends lost 3 bases at V and 7 bases at J; junction bases unmatched: 3. The CDR3 DNA reads TGTGCCTGGAGCGGACTAGTAAATGAGCAGTTCTTC. Translating gives CAWSGLVNEQFF.

This clone has only a few counts. The chain recombines TRBV11-3 with TRBJ2-1; D might be TRBD1 (5 bases). This CDR3 contains 14 residues. V lost 2 bases and J 8 bases, leaving 13 bases between the germline ends. Germline assignment: CDR1 SGHNT and CDR2 YENEEA. CDR3 sequence (DNA): TGTGCCAGCAGCTTACGTGGGGCCGGGTATGAGCAGTTCTTC. It specifies CASSLRGAGYEQFF. The variable domain in full, with the rest retrieved from reference TRBV11-3 and TRBJ2-1, is EAGVVQSPRYKIIEKKQPVAFWCNPISGHNTLYWYLQNLGQGPELLIRYENEEAVDDSQLPKDRFSAERLKGVDSTLKIQPAELGDSAVYLCASSLRGAGYEQFFGPGTRLTVL.

This clone was found a few times. The chain joins TRBV11-2 to TRBJ1-3, with a weak D call TRBD1 (5 bases). Germline assignment: CDR1 SGHAT and CDR2 FQNNGV. The CDR3 extends over 15 amino acids. The V end lost 2 bases, the J end lost 2 bases, and 10 bases lay between the germline ends. The CDR3 DNA follows: TGTGCCAGCAGCTTATCCAGGGCCACTGGAAACACCATATATTTT. The encoded protein is CASSLSRATGNTIYF.

The chain joins TRBV5-6 to TRBJ2-5; 7 bases agree with TRBD1. The V segment lost 1 base and the J segment 4 bases; nucleotides outside the gene matches: 10. The germline V gene has CDR1 SGHDT and CDR2 YYEEEE. The CDR3 sequence is 16 residues long. CDR3 region: CASSLRDSPSPETQYF. CDR3 nucleotide sequence: TGTGCCAGCAGCTTGAGGGACAGTCCAAGTCCAGAGACCCAGTACTTC.

The chain joins TRBV7-9 to TRBJ1-2; D gene ambiguous. CDR3 length: 13 residues. V was pared by 5 bases and J by 7 bases, with 14 bases between. Germline values: CDR1 SEHNR, CDR2 FQNEAQ (reference sequence). The CDR3 coding sequence is TGTGCCAGCAGCCGAGTAGGTGGAGGTGGCTACACCTTC. It specifies CASSRVGGGGYTF.

The rearrangement links TRBV30 to TRBJ2-5; D is possibly TRBD2 (5 bases). Germline assignment: CDR1 GTSNPN and CDR2 SVGIG (reference sequence). This CDR3 region has 12 residues. The ends were cut back, 1 base at V and 4 bases at J, with 7 bases in the middle. For the CDR3, the DNA is TGTGCCTGGAGTGCCCGGGGAGAGACCCAGTACTTC. It is translated as CAWSARGETQYF.

This clone was seen just once. This chain joins TRBV27 and TRBJ2-7; tentatively, D is TRBD1 (6 bases). Germline V gene sequence: CDR1 MNHEY, CDR2 SMNVEV (reference sequence). The CDR3 has 15 residues. V was cut by 3 bases and J by 4 bases, with 16 bases left in between. The CDR3 DNA follows: TGTGCCAGCAGTTTTAGAGGGGGTCAGGGGTACGAGCAGTACTTC. Protein sequence: CASSFRGGQGYEQYF.

The chain links TRBV4-2 to TRBJ2-5, with D unresolved. The CDR3 covers 14 residues. Germline V gene lookup returns CDR1 LGHNA and CDR2 YNFKEQ. Trimming took 0 bases from V and 5 from J, leaving 10 bases between them. This chain's CDR3 is CASSQEMGRETQYF. The CDR3 DNA follows: TGTGCCAGCAGCCAAGAAATGGGTCGCGAGACCCAGTACTTC.